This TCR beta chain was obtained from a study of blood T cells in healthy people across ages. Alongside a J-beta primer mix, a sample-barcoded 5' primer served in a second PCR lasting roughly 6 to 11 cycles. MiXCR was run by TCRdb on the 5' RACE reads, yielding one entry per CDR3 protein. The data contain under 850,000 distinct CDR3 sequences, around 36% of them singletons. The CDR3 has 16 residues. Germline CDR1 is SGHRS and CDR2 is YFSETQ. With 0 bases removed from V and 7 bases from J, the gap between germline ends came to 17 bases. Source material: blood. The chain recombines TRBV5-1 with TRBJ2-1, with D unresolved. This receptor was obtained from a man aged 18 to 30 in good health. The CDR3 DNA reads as TGCGCCAGCAGCTTGGCAGGACGGTTGGGGTCGAATGAGCAGTTCTTC. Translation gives CASSLAGRLGSNEQFF. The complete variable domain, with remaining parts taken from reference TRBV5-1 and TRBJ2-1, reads KAGVTQTPRYLIKTRGQQVTLSCSPISGHRSVSWYQQTPGQGLQFLFEYFSETQRNKGNFPGRFSGRQFSNSRSEMNVSTLELGDSALYLCASSLAGRLGSNEQFFGPGTRLTVL.